The 4 T cell receptor beta chains in this list originate from one sample, sequenced in a study of shared clonotypes between healthy human individuals. Clones were read by immunoSEQ multiplex PCR, and TCRdb kept only the in-frame ones, dropping some. The sample lists more than 450,000 clones; 79% were seen once. Sequenced: PBMCs. The receptors shown here come from a woman in her thirties or forties in good health. Some clones in this sample may be carry-over from other donors' samples.

This rearrangement joins TRBV30 to TRBJ2-6, with D possibly matching TRBD1 (6 bases). This CDR3 spans 16 amino acids. The germline V gene has CDR1 GTSNPN and CDR2 SVGIG (reference sequence). The V end was cut by 3 bases, the J end by 1 base, with 13 bases between. The CDR3 reads CAWSPTGPSGANVLTF. The CDR3 region has the DNA TGTGCCTGGAGCCCTACAGGGCCTTCTGGGGCCAACGTCCTGACTTTC.

This chain joins TRBV5-5 and TRBJ2-5, with 9 bases fitting TRBD2. Germline assignment: CDR1 SGHKS and CDR2 YYEKEE (reference sequence). J was trimmed by 2 bases and V by 7 bases; bases with no gene match: 12. This CDR3 contains 16 residues. The CDR3 loop is CASGPAVLAGQETQYF. The CDR3 DNA sequence: TGTGCCAGCGGCCCGGCGGTACTAGCGGGTCAAGAGACCCAGTACTTC.

This clone showed up just once. This chain joins TRBV9 and TRBJ2-3, with 10 positions matching TRBD2. From germline, CDR1 is SGDLS and CDR2 YYNGEE. This CDR3 has 17 amino acids. Trimming cost V 8 bases and J 2 bases; bases outside gene matches: 14. The CDR3 bases are TGTGCCAGTAGCCCGGGACTAGCGTACGACAACACAGATACGCAGTATTTT. Protein sequence: CASSPGLAYDNTDTQYF.

The chain employs TRBV10-1 and TRBJ2-3, with TRBD1 matching 8 bases. Trimming cost V 0 bases and J 2 bases; bases outside gene matches: 4. This CDR3 comprises 16 residues. From germline, CDR1 is WNHNN and CDR2 SYGVQD (reference sequence). CDR3 sequence (DNA): TGCGCCAGCAGTGAGTCGGGGACAGGCCCCACAGATACGCAGTATTTT. It codes for CASSESGTGPTDTQYF.